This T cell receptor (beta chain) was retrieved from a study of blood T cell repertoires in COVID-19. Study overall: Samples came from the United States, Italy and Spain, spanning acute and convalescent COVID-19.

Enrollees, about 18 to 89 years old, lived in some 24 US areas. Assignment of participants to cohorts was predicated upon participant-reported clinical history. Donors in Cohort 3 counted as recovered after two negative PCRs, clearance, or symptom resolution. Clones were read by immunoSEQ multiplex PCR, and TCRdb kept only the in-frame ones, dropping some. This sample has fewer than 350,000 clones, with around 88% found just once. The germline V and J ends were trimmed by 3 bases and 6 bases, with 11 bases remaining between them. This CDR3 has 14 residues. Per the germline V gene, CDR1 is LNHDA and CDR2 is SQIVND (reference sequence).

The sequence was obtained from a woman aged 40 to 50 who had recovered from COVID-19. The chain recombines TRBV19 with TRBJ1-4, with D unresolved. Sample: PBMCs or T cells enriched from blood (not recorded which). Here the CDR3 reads CASSMVSSDEKLFF. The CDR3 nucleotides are TGTGCCAGTAGTATGGTATCCAGCGATGAAAAACTGTTTTTT.